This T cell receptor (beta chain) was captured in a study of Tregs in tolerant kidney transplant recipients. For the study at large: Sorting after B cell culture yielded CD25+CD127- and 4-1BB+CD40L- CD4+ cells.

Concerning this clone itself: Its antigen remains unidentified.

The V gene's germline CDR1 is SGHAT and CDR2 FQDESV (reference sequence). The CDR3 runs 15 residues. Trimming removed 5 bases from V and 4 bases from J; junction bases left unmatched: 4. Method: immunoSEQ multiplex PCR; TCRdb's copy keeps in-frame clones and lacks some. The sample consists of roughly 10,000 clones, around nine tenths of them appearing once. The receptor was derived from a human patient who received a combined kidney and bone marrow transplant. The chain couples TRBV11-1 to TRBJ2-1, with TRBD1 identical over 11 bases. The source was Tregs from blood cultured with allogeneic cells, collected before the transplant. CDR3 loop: CASSVRDRGYNEQFF. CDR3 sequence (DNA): TGTGCCAGCAGCGTCCGGGACAGGGGGTACAATGAGCAGTTCTTC.